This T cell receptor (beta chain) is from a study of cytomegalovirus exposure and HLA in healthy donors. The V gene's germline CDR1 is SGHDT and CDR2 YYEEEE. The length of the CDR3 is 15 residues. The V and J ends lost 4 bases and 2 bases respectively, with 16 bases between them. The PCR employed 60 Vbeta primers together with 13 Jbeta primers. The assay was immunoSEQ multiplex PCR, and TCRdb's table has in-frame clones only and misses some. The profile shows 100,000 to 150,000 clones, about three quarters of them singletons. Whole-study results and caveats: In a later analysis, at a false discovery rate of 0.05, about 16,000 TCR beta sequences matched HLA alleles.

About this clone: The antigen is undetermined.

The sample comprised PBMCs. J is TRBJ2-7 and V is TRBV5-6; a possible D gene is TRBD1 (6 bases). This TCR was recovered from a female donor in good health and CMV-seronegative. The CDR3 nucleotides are TGTGCCAGCAGCGACACAGGGACACTTCCCTACGAGCAGTACTTC. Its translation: CASSDTGTLPYEQYF. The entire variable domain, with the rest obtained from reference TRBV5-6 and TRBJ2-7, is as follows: DAGVTQSPTHLIKTRGQQVTLRCSPKSGHDTVSWYQQALGQGPQFIFQYYEEEERQRGNFPDRFSGHQFPNYSSELNVNALLLGDSALYLCASSDTGTLPYEQYFGPGTRLTVT.